Listed below are T cell receptor beta chains from one sample, sequenced in a study of beta chain features in type 1 diabetes. The method was immunoSEQ multiplex PCR; TCRdb's version includes in-frame clones alone and lacks a portion of them. The table records around 250,000 clones, roughly 13% of them present only once. The material sequenced was naive CD4+ T cells from blood. The receptor source for this set is a man under 40 with type 1 diabetes. Each CDR3 is given without its conserved first and last residue. The size field is filled for only some rows; it gives once, few, many or a size class.

clone_size | j_call | v_call | cdr3_aa
- | TRBJ1-2 | TRBV9 | ASSVDSGGLYGYT
- | TRBJ2-7 | TRBV6-6 | ASSLSGVREQY
- | TRBJ2-1 | TRBV9 | ASSVGTSYNEQF
- | TRBJ2-3 | TRBV9 | ASSVGTGESDTQY
- | TRBJ2-6 | TRBV5-4 | ASSRGTGVSGANVLT
few | TRBJ1-5 | TRBV25-1 | ASSEWIGQLH
- | TRBJ2-2 | TRBV5-1 | ASSFTGDNTGELF
once | TRBJ1-5 | TRBV2 | ASRRQPNQPQH
- | TRBJ1-1 | TRBV9 | ASSVDSTNTEAF
- | TRBJ2-1 | TRBV5-4 | ASTPQAGYNNEQF
- | TRBJ2-3 | TRBV15 | ATSRDLQYYTQY
- | TRBJ2-3 | TRBV29-1 | SVGASGGGIADTQY
few | TRBJ2-2 | TRBV30 | AWSVLAGGGTGELF
few | TRBJ2-1 | TRBV29-1 | SVGRAGGPDNEQF
- | TRBJ1-2 | TRBV6-5 | ASSYSRGVNYGYT
few | TRBJ2-3 | TRBV30 | ACSRQGFSDTQY
- | TRBJ1-1 | TRBV15 | ATSRDQMNTEAF
- | TRBJ2-6 | TRBV5-1 | ASSVVSGANVLT
few | TRBJ1-5 | TRBV30 | AWSVLRWGVEGNQPQH
few | TRBJ2-7 | TRBV5-1 | ASSLGGPYFEQY
- | TRBJ1-2 | TRBV7-9 | ASSLEQANYGYT
few | TRBJ2-3 | TRBV28 | ASSGNTQY
- | TRBJ2-7 | TRBV18 | ASSPLGTSISYEQY
few | TRBJ1-2 | TRBV29-1 | ILFTGPSYGYT
few | TRBJ2-7 | TRBV6-5 | ASSLTGYEQY
- | TRBJ2-7 | TRBV2 | ASSRDSGEQY
- | TRBJ2-7 | TRBV6-5 | ASRAGTGSLYEQY
- | TRBJ2-1 | TRBV7-9 | ASSWDGLAYNEQF
- | TRBJ2-7 | TRBV19 | ASSPWTGAYEQY
- | TRBJ2-1 | TRBV2 | ASLGTGSYNEQF
- | TRBJ2-7 | TRBV7-2 | ASSFDRSSYEQY
- | TRBJ1-2 | TRBV30 | AWSVTVSYGYT